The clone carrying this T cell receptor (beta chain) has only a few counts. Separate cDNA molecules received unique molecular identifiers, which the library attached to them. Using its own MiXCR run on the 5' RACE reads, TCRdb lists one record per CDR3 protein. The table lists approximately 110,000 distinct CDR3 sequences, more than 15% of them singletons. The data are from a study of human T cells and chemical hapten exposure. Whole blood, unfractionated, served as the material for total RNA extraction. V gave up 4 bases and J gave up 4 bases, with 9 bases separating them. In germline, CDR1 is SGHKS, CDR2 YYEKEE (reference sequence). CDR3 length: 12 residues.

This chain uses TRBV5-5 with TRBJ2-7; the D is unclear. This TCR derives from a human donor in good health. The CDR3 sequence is CASSPTLYEQYF. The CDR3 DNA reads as TGTGCCAGCAGCCCCACGCTGTACGAGCAGTACTTC. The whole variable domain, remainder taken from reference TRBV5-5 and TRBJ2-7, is DAGVTQSPTHLIKTRGQQVTLRCSPISGHKSVSWYQQVLGQGPQFIFQYYEKEERGRGNFPDRFSARQFPNYSSELNVNALLLGDSALYLCASSPTLYEQYFGPGTRLTVT.